These 20 T cell receptor beta chains share one sample of origin, sequenced in a study of T cell repertoires and HLA-DP antigens. After about 16 days' expansion, CD4+ cells were restimulated 20 to 25 h with HeLa expressing allogeneic DPB1. Stimulation used HeLa cells expressing transduced HLA-DPA1/DPB1, HLA-DM, invariant chain and CD80. Produced via immunoSEQ multiplex PCR; TCRdb's table is partial and in-frame only. The data contain 1,500 to 2,000 clones, under 80% of them seen just once; the ten biggest clones take up around 60%. The sequenced sample was CD137- CD4+ T cells from cultured PBMCs. The receptors come from a middle-aged man in good health and CMV-seronegative.

The rearrangement joins TRBV5-4 to TRBJ2-2; D possibly corresponds to TRBD1 (5 bases). CDR3 size: 16 residues. CDR1 is SGHNT and CDR2 is YYREEE in the germline V gene (reference sequence). Trimming shortened V by 4 bases and J by 1 base, and 14 bases separated the two germline ends. As DNA, the CDR3 is TGTGCCAGCAGCCCGGAAGGGGCCCGGAACACCGGGGAGCTGTTTTTT. It encodes CASSPEGARNTGELFF. The variable domain in full, completed from reference TRBV5-4 and TRBJ2-2, reads ETGVTQSPTHLIKTRGQQVTLRCSSQSGHNTVSWYQQALGQGPQFIFQYYREEENGRGNFPPRFSGLQFPNYSSELNVNALELDDSALYLCASSPEGARNTGELFFGEGSRLTVL.

A few counts support this clone. V usage is TRBV19 and J usage is TRBJ1-1, with 7 bases identical to TRBD1. CDR1 is LNHDA, CDR2 SQIVND, per germline (reference sequence). V lost 2 bases to trimming and J lost 2 bases; unmatched junction nucleotides: 5. The CDR3 totals 15 residues. In DNA form, the CDR3 reads TGTGCCAGTAGTATAAGACAGGGTTTTAACACTGAAGCTTTCTTT. It encodes CASSIRQGFNTEAFF.

The rearrangement uses TRBV10-3 and TRBJ1-1; 7 bases are a match to TRBD1. Trimming removed 8 bases from V and 2 bases from J; junction bases left unmatched: 2. Germline V lookup: CDR1 ENHRY, CDR2 SYGVKD. The CDR3 spans 12 residues. The CDR3 sequence is CAIRQGNTEAFF. The CDR3 coding sequence is TGTGCCATCCGACAGGGCAACACTGAAGCTTTCTTT.

The CDR3 sequence: CASNDPPGELFF. In nucleotides, the CDR3 is TGTGCCAGCAACGACCCCCCGGGGGAGCTGTTTTTT. The V gene is TRBV7-2, the J gene TRBJ2-2; no clear D gene. This CDR3 is 12 amino acids long. Trimming stripped 7 bases from V and 8 bases from J, with 11 bases between. CDR1 is SGHTA and CDR2 is FQGNSA in the germline V gene.

The V gene is TRBV6-6, the J gene TRBJ2-1; D is perhaps TRBD1 or TRBD2 (5 bases each). This CDR3 contains 14 residues. V gave up 2 bases and J gave up 7 bases, with 12 bases separating them. Germline values: CDR1 MNHNY, CDR2 SVGAGI (reference sequence). CDR3 DNA: TGTGCCAGCAGTTACAGGGACGGATCTAATGAGCAGTTCTTC. It translates to CASSYRDGSNEQFF.

This chain links TRBV10-2 with TRBJ2-7; D is perhaps TRBD2 (6 bases). V was pared by 4 bases and J by 3 bases, with 10 bases between. Germline CDR1 and CDR2: WSHSY and SAAADI. This CDR3 contains 13 residues. The CDR3 DNA reads TGCGCCAGCAGTGTTGGGCGGGGCTACGAGCAGTACTTC. Its translation is CASSVGRGYEQYF.

The J gene is TRBJ1-3, the V gene TRBV18, with TRBD1 matching over 8 bases. The CDR3 spans 16 residues. The germline V gene has CDR1 KGHSH and CDR2 LQKENI. The J segment lost 4 bases and the V segment lost 5 bases, leaving 10 bases of the junction unmatched. In nucleotides, the CDR3 is TGTGCCAGCTCATCGAAGGGACAGGAATTGGGAAACACCATATATTTT. Its translation is CASSSKGQELGNTIYF.

This sequence joins TRBV28 and TRBJ2-1; no reliable D call. The V end lost 6 bases, the J end lost 12 bases, and 12 bases lay between the germline ends. Germline CDR1 reads MDHEN; CDR2 reads SYDVKM. The CDR3 sequence is 11 residues long. The CDR3 DNA reads TGTGCCAGCAGGTACGATTTATTGCAGTTCTTC. Its translation: CASRYDLLQFF.

This clone was seen more than once but under ten times. The chain couples TRBV5-1 to TRBJ2-7; weak D call: TRBD2 (5 bases). The CDR3 extends over 17 amino acids. Trimming removed 2 bases at V and 3 bases at J, with 21 bases between. Germline-derived CDR1 and CDR2 are SGHRS and YFSETQ. The DNA of the CDR3 is TGCGCCAGCAGCTTCTGGCCTCAAGGCGCGGGCCACTACGAGCAGTACTTC. Protein product: CASSFWPQGAGHYEQYF.

The chain is built from TRBV7-2 and TRBJ1-6; D remains ambiguous. The germline V and J ends were trimmed by 0 bases and 10 bases, with 13 bases remaining between them. CDR1 and CDR2 (germline): SGHTA, FQGNSA. This CDR3 comprises 15 residues. The CDR3 DNA sequence: TGTGCCAGCAGCTTAGCTCCTGGTGGACGGTCACCCCTCCACTTT. This encodes CASSLAPGGRSPLHF.

This chain connects TRBV7-2 to TRBJ2-5; D is tentatively TRBD1 or TRBD2 (7 bases each). This CDR3 is built from 15 residues. V dropped 2 bases and J dropped 0 bases, with 10 bases sitting between them. CDR1 is SGHTA and CDR2 is FQGNSA in the germline V gene. DNA for the CDR3: TGTGCCAGCAGCTTACAGGGGGGGGACCAAGAGACCCAGTACTTC. It specifies CASSLQGGDQETQYF.

In this sample, this clone is large (0.1 to 1%). The chain joins TRBV4-1 to TRBJ1-1; 11 nucleotides match TRBD1. CDR3 length equals 15 residues. Germline loops: CDR1 MGHRA, CDR2 YSYEKL. With 2 bases clipped from V and 5 bases from J, the junction kept 4 bases outside the gene matches. CDR3 in DNA: TGCGCCAGCAGCCAATGGGGACAGGGGGGAACTGAAGCTTTCTTT. Amino acids: CASSQWGQGGTEAFF.

This chain connects TRBV5-6 to TRBJ1-4; D unclear. Germline CDR1 SGHDT, CDR2 YYEEEE. There are 14 residues in the CDR3. Trimming left V 0 bases short and J 2 bases short, with 5 bases between. The CDR3 nucleotides read TGTGCCAGCAGCTTGGGAGGGACTAATGAAAAACTGTTTTTT. It translates to CASSLGGTNEKLFF.

The V gene is TRBV30, the J gene TRBJ2-1, with D hard to call. V was clipped by 8 bases and J by 5 bases, with 10 bases between them. Germline assignment: CDR1 GTSNPN and CDR2 SVGIG (reference sequence). The CDR3 has 11 residues. For the CDR3, the DNA is TGTGCCCGACTCAAAAACAATGAGCAGTTCTTC. This gives the protein CARLKNNEQFF.

The chain combines TRBV7-6 with TRBJ2-7; 13 bases are a match to TRBD2. CDR3 length equals 13 residues. Germline V gene sequence: CDR1 SGHVS, CDR2 FNYEAQ. The V gene end was trimmed by 8 bases and the J gene end by 5 bases; junction bases not matched to a gene: 3. The CDR3 sequence: CASRGTSGNEQYF. The CDR3 nucleotides are TGTGCCAGCCGAGGGACTAGCGGGAACGAGCAGTACTTC.

This clone turned up a few times. One end of the junction is discordant with germline, which a read error may explain. V is TRBV2 and J is TRBJ2-7; the match to TRBD1 covers 7 bases. In germline, CDR1 is SNHLY, CDR2 FYNNEI. This CDR3 has 13 residues. CDR3 amino acids: CASSGQGFAPADF. CDR3 nucleotide sequence: TGTGCCAGCAGTGGACAGGGTTTTGCGCCGGCGGACTTC.

This rearrangement joins TRBV6-5 to TRBJ2-2, with 9 bases fitting TRBD1. V shed 6 bases and J 6 bases; nucleotides not matched to a gene: 5. From germline, CDR1 is MNHEY and CDR2 SVGAGI. The CDR3 runs to 14 residues. Here the CDR3 DNA reads TGTGCCAGCAGCCGGGACAGGGTGGCCGGGGAGCTGTTTTTT. Translation: CASSRDRVAGELFF.

The CDR3 DNA follows: TGTGCCATCAGTGAGTCGAGTCGGGAGGGAGAGACCCAGTACTTC. It specifies CAISESSREGETQYF. This chain joins TRBV10-3 and TRBJ2-5, with 8 bases lining up with TRBD2. Germline V gene data show CDR1 as ENHRY and CDR2 as SYGVKD. The ends lost 0 bases at V and 4 bases at J; junction bases unmatched: 4. CDR3 length: 15 amino acids.

The gene calls are TRBV7-2 and TRBJ2-1; a weak D match, TRBD2 (5 bases). The V gene's germline CDR1 is SGHTA and CDR2 FQGNSA. The CDR3 extends over 14 amino acids. V was pared by 2 bases and J by 5 bases, with 10 bases between. CDR3 nucleotide sequence: TGTGCCAGCAGCTTAAGGGTCGGGGACAATGAGCAGTTCTTC. The encoded protein is CASSLRVGDNEQFF.

V is TRBV5-1 and J is TRBJ1-6; 11 bases are shared with TRBD1. This CDR3 has 15 amino acids. Germline V gives CDR1 SGHRS, CDR2 YFSETQ. Trimming removed 0 bases from V and 7 bases from J; junction bases left unmatched: 0. DNA of the CDR3: TGCGCCAGCAGCTTGGGGGACAGGGGGAATTCACCCCTCCACTTT. Its translation: CASSLGDRGNSPLHF.